The clone carrying this T cell receptor beta chain was observed a single time. Its antigen is as yet unknown. The protocol was immunoSEQ multiplex PCR, while the TCRdb copy is restricted to in-frame clones and leaves out a portion. The sample lists 90,000 to 120,000 clones, 89% seen once, with approximately 7% in the top ten. CDR3 length equals 14 residues. Germline V gene data show CDR1 as SGHTA and CDR2 as FQGNSA. The germline V and J ends were trimmed by 5 bases and 2 bases, with 10 bases remaining between them. The sample comes from a study of T cell responses to AZD1222 COVID-19 vaccine. General study findings and limits: It should be noted that donors were predominantly white British and more often female, and clonal diversity was possibly underestimated. Seropositive status at baseline applied to only five or six AZD1222 recipients. Researchers took repertoire samples only after the peak T cell response had come. Dominant at 160-218 and 743-854, vaccine-associated CD4 TCRs also spanned spike.

J is TRBJ1-5 and V is TRBV7-2; D gene unclear. The source of this sequence is an adult in good health. Sequencing used peripheral blood, obtained on day 0 of AZD1222 vaccination. The CDR3 here is CASSLTYRNQPQHF. The CDR3 DNA reads TGTGCCAGCAGCCTGACATACCGCAATCAGCCCCAGCATTTT.